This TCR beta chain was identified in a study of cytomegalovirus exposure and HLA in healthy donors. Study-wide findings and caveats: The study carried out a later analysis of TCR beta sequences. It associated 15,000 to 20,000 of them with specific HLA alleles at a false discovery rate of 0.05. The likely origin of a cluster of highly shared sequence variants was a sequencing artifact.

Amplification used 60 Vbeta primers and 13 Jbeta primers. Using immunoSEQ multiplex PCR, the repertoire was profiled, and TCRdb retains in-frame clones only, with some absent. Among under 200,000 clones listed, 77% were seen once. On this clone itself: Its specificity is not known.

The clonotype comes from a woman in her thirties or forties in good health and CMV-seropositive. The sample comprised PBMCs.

The CDR3 nucleotides are TGTGCCAGCAGCTTGGGGGGGACCGCCTACAATGAGCAGTTCTTC. Translation gives CASSLGGTAYNEQFF. V and J are TRBV7-2 and TRBJ2-1; TRBD2 agrees at 7 bases. CDR1 SGHTA and CDR2 FQGNSA come from the germline V gene. J lost 2 bases, V lost 3 bases, and 4 bases had no gene match. This CDR3 comprises 15 residues.